These 18 T cell receptor beta chains came from one sample sequenced in a study of T-cell reconstitution after alpha-beta-depleted transplantation in children. Unique molecular identifiers were incorporated during preparation of the TCRbeta library. Using its own MiXCR run on the PCR reads, TCRdb lists one record per CDR3 protein. The sample includes about 480,000 distinct CDR3 sequences, around 12% seen only once; the top ten take about 6%. Sequences were derived from PBMCs from the stem cell graft donor, sampled from the stem cell graft. The receptor set was obtained from a human donor who donated a stem cell graft to a child with combined immunodeficiency.

This clonotype came up many times. The chain carries TRBV12-3 or TRBV12-4 and TRBJ2-7; tentatively, D is TRBD1 or TRBD2 (5 bases each). The CDR3 sequence is 14 residues long. The V end was cut by 6 bases, the J end by 2 bases, with 14 bases between. The CDR3 protein is CASSPAGGTYEQYF. CDR3 bases: TGTGCCAGCAGCCCTGCTGGGGGAACCTACGAGCAGTACTTC.

The chain has TRBV2 and TRBJ2-1, with D perhaps given as TRBD1 or TRBD2 (5 bases each). The CDR3 is 15 residues long. Trimming took off 4 bases at V and 3 bases at J, with 13 bases between the two ends. Germline-derived CDR1 and CDR2 are SNHLY and FYNNEI. The CDR3 DNA reads as TGTGCCAGCAGTGTGGGACCACCTCTCTACAATGAGCAGTTCTTC. Translated: CASSVGPPLYNEQFF.

There are a few counts of this clonotype. The chain links TRBV20-1 to TRBJ2-7, with TRBD2 matching over 11 bases. The CDR3 has 16 residues. V gave up 6 bases and J gave up 1 base; unmatched junction bases: 11. CDR1 DFQATT and CDR2 SNEGSKA come from the germline V gene (reference sequence). CDR3 sequence (DNA): TGCAGTGCCCTCCTCTCTTTAGCGGGAGGGTCCTACGAGCAGTACTTC. This sequence encodes CSALLSLAGGSYEQYF.

There are many counts of this clonotype. The genes are TRBV7-9 and TRBJ1-5; D unclear. Germline CDR1 is SEHNR and CDR2 is FQNEAQ (reference sequence). CDR3 length equals 16 residues. Trimming cost V 6 bases and J 0 bases, with 15 bases left between them. The CDR3 spells CASSSVGDFSNQPQHF. The CDR3, as DNA: TGTGCCAGCAGTTCCGTTGGGGATTTTAGCAATCAGCCCCAGCATTTT.

Many counts were recorded for this clonotype. The rearrangement links TRBV7-9 to TRBJ2-7, with D perhaps matching TRBD1 or TRBD2 (5 bases each). V was clipped by 8 bases and J by 1 base, with 12 bases between them. Germline CDR1 SEHNR, CDR2 FQNEAQ (reference sequence). CDR3 length: 13 amino acids. For the CDR3, the DNA is TGTGCCAGCGAGGGACCAGGGTCCTACGAGCAGTACTTC. Amino acids: CASEGPGSYEQYF.

The rearrangement links TRBV27 to TRBJ2-5; maybe TRBD2 (5 bases). The CDR3 length is 11 residues. Germline CDR1 reads MNHEY; CDR2 reads SMNVEV (reference sequence). CDR3 loop: CSRTPQETQYF. For the CDR3, the DNA is TGTTCTCGGACTCCACAAGAGACCCAGTACTTC.

The chain has TRBV29-1 and TRBJ2-5; perhaps TRBD2 as D (5 bases). The CDR3 has 14 amino acids. The V gene lost 7 bases and the J gene lost 5 bases, with 20 bases spanning the gap. The germline V gene encodes CDR1 SQVTM and CDR2 ANQGSEA. The DNA for the CDR3 is TGCAGCGCCCTCCCGGATCGGGAAATCGAGACCCAGTACTTC. Translated: CSALPDREIETQYF.

The chain carries TRBV7-8 and TRBJ2-7; D uncertain. Germline V CDR1 and CDR2: SGHVS, FQNEAQ. V was shortened by 5 bases and J by 4 bases, with 12 bases between the two germline ends. The CDR3 extends over 13 amino acids. This CDR3 reads CASSPGRLYEQYF. CDR3 nucleotide sequence: TGTGCCAGCAGCCCCGGACGGCTATACGAGCAGTACTTC. The whole variable domain, filled in from reference TRBV7-8 and TRBJ2-7, reads GAGVSQSPRYKVAKRGQDVALRCDPISGHVSLFWYQQALGQGPEFLTYFQNEAQLDKSGLPSDRFFAERPEGSVSTLKIQRTQQEDSAVYLCASSPGRLYEQYFGPGTRLTVT.

The genes are TRBV20-1 and TRBJ2-1, with D perhaps given as TRBD1 or TRBD2 (5 bases each). V gave up 0 bases and J gave up 4 bases, with 13 bases separating them. Germline V gene data show CDR1 as DFQATT and CDR2 as SNEGSKA (reference sequence). The CDR3 totals 15 residues. CDR3 sequence: CSARDRRGLYNEQFF. The CDR3 DNA is TGCAGTGCTAGAGATCGTCGGGGCCTTTACAATGAGCAGTTCTTC.

V and J are TRBV12-3 or TRBV12-4 and TRBJ2-7; tentatively, D is TRBD1 (7 bases). V shed 2 bases and J shed 4 bases, with 12 bases lying between them. This CDR3 is 14 amino acids long. In nucleotides, the CDR3 is TGTGCCAGCAGTTTACAGGCAGGGGGGTACGAGCAGTACTTC. It is translated as CASSLQAGGYEQYF.

The chain combines TRBV28 with TRBJ1-2, with D perhaps matching TRBD1 (5 bases). Trimming stripped 4 bases from V and 4 bases from J, with 13 bases between. Per the germline V gene, CDR1 is MDHEN and CDR2 is SYDVKM. The CDR3 is 14 residues long. The CDR3 bases are TGTGCCAGCAGTTCCGATCGGGGGATCTATGGCTACACCTTC. This translates into CASSSDRGIYGYTF.

V and J are TRBV4-2 and TRBJ1-2; D remains ambiguous. The germline V and J ends were trimmed by 1 base and 7 bases, with 13 bases remaining between them. The CDR3 sequence is 14 residues long. Germline V gene lookup returns CDR1 LGHNA and CDR2 YNFKEQ. DNA of the CDR3: TGTGCCAGCAGCCAAGTCGCCCCGGGTAGTGGCTACACCTTC. Its translation is CASSQVAPGSGYTF.

This clonotype showed up many times. Written as DNA, the CDR3 is TGTGCCAGCAGTATCCGGGACAGGGGATTTCGCACAGATACGCAGTATTTT. Protein product: CASSIRDRGFRTDTQYF. The rearrangement links TRBV12-3 or TRBV12-4 to TRBJ2-3; TRBD1 matches 10 bases. The CDR3 has 17 amino acids. Unmatched junction bases numbered 9, after V lost 5 bases and J lost 1 base.

This clonotype has at least ten counts. J is TRBJ2-7 and V is TRBV6-5; D gene ambiguous. This CDR3 has 11 amino acids. V was cut by 6 bases and J by 7 bases, with 10 bases left in between. Germline V gene sequence: CDR1 MNHEY, CDR2 SVGAGI. CDR3: CASRLDSEQYF. The CDR3 nucleotides read TGTGCCAGCAGACTTGATTCGGAGCAGTACTTC.

This clonotype was counted many times. The chain links TRBV12-3 or TRBV12-4 to TRBJ2-7; the D call may be TRBD1 or TRBD2 (5 bases each). CDR3 length: 12 residues. The germline V and J ends were trimmed by 6 bases and 6 bases, with 12 bases remaining between them. The CDR3 sequence is CASSGQGGEQYF. As DNA, the CDR3 is TGTGCCAGCAGCGGACAAGGAGGCGAGCAGTACTTC.

The chain has TRBV24-1 and TRBJ1-1, with D maybe TRBD1 (5 bases). The germline CDR1 and CDR2 sequences are KGHDR and SFDVKD. V lost 6 bases, J lost 11 bases, and 18 bases lay in between. The CDR3 has 13 amino acids. Here the CDR3 DNA reads TGTGCCACCAGTCAGCCGACAGTTCTGAGTGCTTTCTTT. It codes for CATSQPTVLSAFF.

This clonotype appeared a few times. This chain joins TRBV20-1 and TRBJ2-5; a possible D gene is TRBD2 (5 bases). This CDR3 is 13 amino acids long. Trimming stripped 5 bases from V and 3 bases from J, with 13 bases between. The germline CDR1 and CDR2 sequences are DFQATT and SNEGSKA (reference sequence). CDR3 sequence reads: CSARLRREETQYF. CDR3 DNA: TGCAGTGCTCGGCTGCGGCGGGAAGAGACCCAGTACTTC.

This clonotype came up many times. The chain is built from TRBV29-1 and TRBJ2-1; 9 bases agree with TRBD2. Germline CDR1 reads SQVTM; CDR2 reads ANQGSEA. The trim removed 5 bases at V and 4 bases at J, leaving 12 bases unmatched. This CDR3 is 16 amino acids long. DNA for the CDR3: TGCAGCGTTCCACCCCGGGAGACTAGCGGATACAATGAGCAGTTCTTC. This gives the protein CSVPPRETSGYNEQFF.